This T cell receptor beta chain was found in a study of tumor and adjacent non-tumor tissue in lung cancer. As for the study in general: The patients, 10 or so men and roughly 5 women, were roughly 30 to 76 with stage I to III disease.

The template was RNA from unsorted bulk tissue. Distant lung tissue was collected more than 3 cm away from the tumor edge. Between August and November 2014, newly diagnosed, chemotherapy-naive lung cancer patients underwent thoracic surgery in China. Of note for this clonotype: Antigen: not known. An end of the junction does not agree with germline; a read error may underlie this.

TCRbeta libraries were built with three rounds of nested PCR, modified from ARM-PCR. TCRdb reprocessed the multiplex PCR reads with MiXCR, giving one entry per CDR3 protein. The table includes tens of thousands of distinct CDR3 sequences, roughly 77% detected once. Study observations and caveats: Significantly higher TCR diversity was found in tumor than normal lung. Normal lung showed higher cumulative top 100 clone frequency than tumor.

Germline CDR1 reads SGHRS; CDR2 reads YFSETQ. This CDR3 spans 15 amino acids. The chain employs TRBV5-1 and TRBJ2-7; perhaps D is TRBD1 or TRBD2 (5 bases each). Sequences were obtained from distant non-tumor lung tissue. This clonotype was sampled from a man aged 60 to 75 with non-small cell lung cancer. The CDR3 spells CASSLAGPRAYEQYF. The CDR3 DNA follows: TGCGCCAGCAGCTTGGCGGGGCCAAGGGCGTACGAGCAATACTTC. The full variable domain, completed using reference TRBV5-1 and TRBJ2-7, is KAGVTQTPRYLIKTRGQQVTLSCSPISGHRSVSWYQQTPGQGLQFLFEYFSETQRNKGNFPGRFSGRQFSNSRSEMNVSTLELGDSALYLCASSLAGPRAYEQYFGPGTRLTVT.